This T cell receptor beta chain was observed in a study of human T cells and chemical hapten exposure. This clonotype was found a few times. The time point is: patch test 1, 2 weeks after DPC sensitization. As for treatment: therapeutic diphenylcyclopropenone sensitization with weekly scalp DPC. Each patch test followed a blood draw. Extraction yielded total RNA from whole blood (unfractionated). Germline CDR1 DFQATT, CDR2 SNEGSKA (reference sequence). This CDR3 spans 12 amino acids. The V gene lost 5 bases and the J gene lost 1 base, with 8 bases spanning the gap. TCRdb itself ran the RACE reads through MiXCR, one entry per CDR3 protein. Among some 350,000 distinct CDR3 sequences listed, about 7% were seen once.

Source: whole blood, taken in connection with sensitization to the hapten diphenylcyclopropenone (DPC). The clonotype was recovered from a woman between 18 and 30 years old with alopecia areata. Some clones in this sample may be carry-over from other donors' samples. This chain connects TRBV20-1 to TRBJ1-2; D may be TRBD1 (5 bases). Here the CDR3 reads CSAPTDNYGYTF. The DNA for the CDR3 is TGCAGTGCTCCGACAGATAACTATGGCTACACCTTC.